This TCR beta chain was sequenced for a study of CD4 T cells in relation to SARS-CoV-2 and coronaviruses. This CDR3 comprises 15 residues. Germline V gene lookup returns CDR1 MNHNY and CDR2 SVGAGI (reference sequence). V dropped 7 bases and J dropped 4 bases, with 14 bases sitting between them. Regarding the study as a whole: Culture-expanded clones reflect memory recall rather than primary priming during culture.

As regards this clone: Its antigen is currently unknown.

The method was immunoSEQ multiplex PCR; TCRdb's version includes in-frame clones alone and lacks a portion of them. The table shows some 35,000 clones, with approximately 87% occurring only once. The chain employs TRBV6-6 and TRBJ2-6; tentative D call: TRBD1 (5 bases). Sequenced input: memory CD4+ T cells from PBMCs. This receptor was identified in an adult with COVID-19. For the CDR3, the DNA is TGTGCCAGCAAATTAACAGGACCCGGGGCCAACGTCCTGACTTTC. Protein sequence: CASKLTGPGANVLTF.